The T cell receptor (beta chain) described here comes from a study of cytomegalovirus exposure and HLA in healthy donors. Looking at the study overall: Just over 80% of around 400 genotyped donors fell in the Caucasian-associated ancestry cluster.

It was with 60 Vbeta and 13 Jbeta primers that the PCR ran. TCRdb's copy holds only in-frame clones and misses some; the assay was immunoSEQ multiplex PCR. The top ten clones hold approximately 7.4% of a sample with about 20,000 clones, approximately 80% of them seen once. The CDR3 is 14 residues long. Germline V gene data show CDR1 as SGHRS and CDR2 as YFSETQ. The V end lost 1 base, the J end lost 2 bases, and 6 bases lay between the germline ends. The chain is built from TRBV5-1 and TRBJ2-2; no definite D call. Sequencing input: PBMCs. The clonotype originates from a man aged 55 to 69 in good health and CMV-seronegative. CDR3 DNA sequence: TGCGCCAGCAGCTTGACAGTCAACACCGGGGAGCTGTTTTTT. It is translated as CASSLTVNTGELFF.